These 19 T cell receptor beta chains were all obtained from the same sample, sequenced in a study of CD8 T cells in Susac syndrome. RNA, at about 0.5 to 1 ug, was reverse transcribed with random hexamers. One entry per CDR3 protein results from TCRdb running MiXCR on the immunoSEQ multiplex PCR reads. This sample has 45,000 to 60,000 distinct CDR3 sequences, with nearly 95% found just once. The specimen sequenced was CD8+ T cells from PBMCs. These receptors originate from a human donor in good health.

The rearrangement links TRBV19 to TRBJ1-4, with D hard to call. The CDR3 runs 14 residues. Trimming removed 10 bases from V and 0 bases from J, with 12 bases in between. CDR1 is LNHDA and CDR2 is SQIVND in the germline V gene (reference sequence). CDR3 residues: CATSRGATNEKLFF. CDR3 in DNA: TGTGCCACCTCCAGAGGTGCAACTAATGAAAAACTGTTTTTT.

The rearrangement links TRBV20-1 to TRBJ2-7; D ambiguous. Germline V gives CDR1 DFQATT, CDR2 SNEGSKA (reference sequence). Between the trimmed V and J ends, which lost 5 bases and 6 bases, there was a span of 14 bases. The CDR3 contains 12 residues. The CDR3: CSASLEYGEQYF. CDR3 bases: TGCAGTGCTTCCCTGGAATACGGCGAGCAGTACTTC.

The chain has TRBV29-1 and TRBJ2-7, with 7 positions matching TRBD2. With 3 bases clipped from V and 0 bases from J, the junction kept 8 bases outside the gene matches. Germline V gene data show CDR1 as SQVTM and CDR2 as ANQGSEA. The CDR3 consists of 15 residues. CDR3 DNA: TGCAGCGTTGAGCAAGGACTAGAGTTCTCCTACGAGCAGTACTTC. Protein: CSVEQGLEFSYEQYF.

The chain couples TRBV5-6 to TRBJ1-1; no clear D. V was cut by 4 bases and J by 3 bases, with 13 bases left in between. CDR1 and CDR2 (germline): SGHDT, YYEEEE. The CDR3 loop spans 14 amino acids. CDR3 coding DNA: TGTGCCAGCAGCGCGGGCGGCGGGGACACTGAAGCTTTCTTT. This gives the protein CASSAGGGDTEAFF.

The chain carries TRBV7-9 and TRBJ2-3; possibly TRBD2 for D (5 bases). CDR3 length equals 16 residues. Germline CDR1 reads SEHNR; CDR2 reads FQNEAQ (reference sequence). V lost 3 bases, J lost 4 bases, and 17 bases lay in between. The CDR3 reads CASSFPLPIAPDTQYF. CDR3 in DNA: TGTGCCAGCAGCTTTCCACTCCCGATAGCGCCAGATACGCAGTATTTT.

This clonotype appeared a single time. J is TRBJ1-5 and V is TRBV2; TRBD1 matches at 8 bases. This CDR3 is built from 14 residues. V lost 6 bases and J lost 9; bases outside the gene matches: 10. Germline CDR1 SNHLY, CDR2 FYNNEI. CDR3 sequence: CASSRGQGLMPQHF. In DNA, the CDR3 is TGTGCCAGCAGCAGAGGACAGGGCTTGATGCCCCAGCATTTT.

V is TRBV11-1 and J is TRBJ2-4, with D perhaps TRBD2 (5 bases). Trimming pared 4 bases from V and 7 bases from J, leaving 14 bases between. The CDR3 is made up of 14 amino acids. Germline lookup yields CDR1 SGHAT and CDR2 FQDESV (reference sequence). This chain's CDR3 is CASSSEDPGNIQYF. For the CDR3, the DNA is TGTGCCAGCAGCTCCGAGGATCCGGGGAACATTCAGTACTTC.

The gene calls are TRBV4-2 and TRBJ2-3; 7 bases map to TRBD2. CDR1 is LGHNA and CDR2 is YNFKEQ in the germline V gene. The CDR3 runs 16 residues. With 4 bases clipped from V and 3 bases from J, the junction kept 10 bases outside the gene matches. CDR3 in amino acids: CASSPLLAGVTDTQYF. The CDR3 coding sequence is TGTGCCAGCAGCCCTCTGTTGGCGGGAGTAACAGATACGCAGTATTTT.

This chain links TRBV7-9 with TRBJ1-1, with 7 bases lining up with TRBD1. After removal of 3 bases from V and 5 bases from J, the junction contained 12 bases not matched to a gene. Germline V gives CDR1 SEHNR, CDR2 FQNEAQ (reference sequence). CDR3 length: 16 residues. CDR3 in amino acids: CASSFGTAVEGTEAFF. CDR3 in DNA: TGTGCCAGCAGCTTCGGGACAGCCGTAGAGGGAACTGAAGCTTTCTTT.

This chain uses TRBV6-1 with TRBJ1-4; no firm D call. The ends were cut back, 6 bases at V and 2 bases at J, with 16 bases in the middle. The CDR3 is made up of 16 amino acids. The germline V gene has CDR1 MNHNS and CDR2 SASEGT. Here the CDR3 DNA reads TGTGCCAGCAGCCCCGATAAGGGTGGCACTAATGAAAAACTGTTTTTT. Its translation: CASSPDKGGTNEKLFF.

The gene calls are TRBV4-1 and TRBJ2-1; D might be TRBD2 (5 bases). Trimming took off 4 bases at V and 7 bases at J, with 14 bases between the two ends. CDR3 length equals 14 residues. Germline V gene data show CDR1 as MGHRA and CDR2 as YSYEKL. CDR3 amino acids: CASSPLVGGNEQFF. DNA of the CDR3: TGCGCCAGCAGCCCACTAGTTGGTGGGAATGAGCAGTTCTTC.

This rearrangement joins TRBV7-2 to TRBJ2-7, with 11 positions matching TRBD2. CDR1 is SGHTA, CDR2 FQGNSA, per germline. Germline trimming cut 5 bases from V and 5 bases from J; bases unmatched to any gene: 14. The CDR3 runs 17 residues. CDR3 sequence: CASSRTILAGEGHEQYF. CDR3 bases: TGTGCCAGCAGCCGAACCATACTAGCGGGAGAGGGCCACGAGCAGTACTTC.

The rearrangement links TRBV19 to TRBJ2-7, with a tentative D call TRBD2 (6 bases). Germline V gene data show CDR1 as LNHDA and CDR2 as SQIVND (reference sequence). The CDR3 sequence is 15 residues long. V lost 5 bases and J 2 bases, leaving 16 bases between the germline ends. The CDR3 region has the DNA TGTGCCAGTAGTCTCGCAGCTAGCGTTACCTACGAGCAGTACTTC. Translating it yields CASSLAASVTYEQYF.

The V and J genes are TRBV11-2 and TRBJ2-3; no reliable D call. This CDR3 is 11 amino acids long. Germline loops: CDR1 SGHAT, CDR2 FQNNGV. Trimming stripped 5 bases from V and 3 bases from J, with 3 bases between. CDR3 amino acids: CASSKTDTQYF. Here the CDR3 DNA reads TGTGCCAGCAGCAAGACAGATACGCAGTATTTT.

J is TRBJ2-1 and V is TRBV6-2 or TRBV6-3; 11 positions match TRBD2. J lost 8 bases, V lost 4 bases, and 7 bases had no gene match. This CDR3 has 15 residues. The germline V gene encodes CDR1 MNHEY and CDR2 SVGEGT. CDR3 DNA sequence: TGTGCCAGCAGTTGGACCGGGACTAGCGGTGATGAGCAGTTCTTC. It encodes CASSWTGTSGDEQFF.

This chain connects TRBV5-1 to TRBJ2-7, with TRBD1 matching 9 bases. Germline values: CDR1 SGHRS, CDR2 YFSETQ. After removal of 1 base from V and 6 bases from J, the junction contained 14 bases not matched to a gene. The CDR3 has 17 residues. CDR3 in DNA: TGCGCCAGCAGCTTGACCGCGATAGGGACAGGGCGTCTCGAGCAGTACTTC. Its protein is CASSLTAIGTGRLEQYF. Variable domain in full (rest from reference TRBV5-1 and TRBJ2-7): KAGVTQTPRYLIKTRGQQVTLSCSPISGHRSVSWYQQTPGQGLQFLFEYFSETQRNKGNFPGRFSGRQFSNSRSEMNVSTLELGDSALYLCASSLTAIGTGRLEQYFGPGTRLTVT.

This chain uses TRBV25-1 with TRBJ1-4; a weak D match, TRBD1 (6 bases). The CDR3 loop spans 15 amino acids. V was pared by 4 bases and J by 8 bases, with 17 bases between. Germline V lookup: CDR1 MGHDK, CDR2 SYGVNS. Here the CDR3 reads CASSGLRGQGEKLFF. Here the CDR3 DNA reads TGTGCCAGCAGTGGGCTCAGGGGTCAGGGGGAAAAACTGTTTTTT.

The rearrangement links TRBV28 to TRBJ1-2; D is ambiguous. CDR1 and CDR2 from the germline V gene are MDHEN and SYDVKM. The V and J ends lost 3 bases and 3 bases respectively, with 14 bases between them. This CDR3 contains 15 residues. The CDR3, as DNA: TGTGCCAGCAGTTTCCGGACGGAATTACACTATGGCTACACCTTC. Encoded protein: CASSFRTELHYGYTF.

This chain uses TRBV7-8 with TRBJ2-2, with unresolved D. This CDR3 is 14 amino acids long. V gave up 6 bases and J gave up 2 bases, with 10 bases separating them. Germline values: CDR1 SGHVS, CDR2 FQNEAQ. CDR3 DNA: TGTGCCAGCAGTTCGATATCTAACACCGGGGAGCTGTTTTTT. This codes for CASSSISNTGELFF.